This TCR beta chain is from a study of cytomegalovirus exposure and HLA in healthy donors. PCR employed 60 Vbeta and 13 Jbeta primers. Assay used: immunoSEQ multiplex PCR; TCRdb lists only in-frame clones, some missing. Found here are 110,000 or so clones, about 12% of them singletons; the top ten hold about a sixth. Whole-study findings and limits: Researchers reported from a later analysis that most CMV-associated TCR beta chains appeared HLA-restricted. Common viral pathogens (according to a later analysis) appeared linked to several of the most significant clusters.

Of note for this clone: Its antigen is still unknown.

Sequenced input: PBMCs. The TCR was taken from a man aged 40-55 years in good health and CMV-seropositive.

Here the CDR3 reads CASSLDSKSHGYTF. For the CDR3, the DNA is TGCGCCAGCAGCTTGGACAGCAAGTCCCATGGCTACACCTTC. The rearrangement links TRBV5-1 to TRBJ1-2; D remains unclear. Trimming took off 0 bases at V and 6 bases at J, with 12 bases between the two ends. The CDR3 totals 14 residues. Germline CDR1 SGHRS, CDR2 YFSETQ.